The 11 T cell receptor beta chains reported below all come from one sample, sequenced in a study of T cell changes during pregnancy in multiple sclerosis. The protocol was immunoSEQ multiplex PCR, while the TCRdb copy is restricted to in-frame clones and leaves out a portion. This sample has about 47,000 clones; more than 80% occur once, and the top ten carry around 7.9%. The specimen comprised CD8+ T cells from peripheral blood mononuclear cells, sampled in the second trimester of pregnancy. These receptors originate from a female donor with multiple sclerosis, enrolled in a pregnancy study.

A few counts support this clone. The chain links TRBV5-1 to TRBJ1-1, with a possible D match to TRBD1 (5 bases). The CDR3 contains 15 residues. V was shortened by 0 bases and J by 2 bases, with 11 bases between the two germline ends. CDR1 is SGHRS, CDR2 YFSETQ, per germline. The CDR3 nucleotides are TGCGCCAGCAGCTTGGGCCAGGGCGGTAACACTGAAGCTTTCTTT. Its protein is CASSLGQGGNTEAFF.

DNA of the CDR3: TGTGCCAGCAGCTCCCACCCGGGAACGAACACTGAAGCTTTCTTT. Its translation: CASSSHPGTNTEAFF. The V call is TRBV13, the J call TRBJ1-1, with D unclear. CDR3 length: 15 amino acids. Trimming removed 4 bases at V and 1 base at J, with 13 bases between. Germline loops: CDR1 PRHDT, CDR2 FYEKMQ (reference sequence).

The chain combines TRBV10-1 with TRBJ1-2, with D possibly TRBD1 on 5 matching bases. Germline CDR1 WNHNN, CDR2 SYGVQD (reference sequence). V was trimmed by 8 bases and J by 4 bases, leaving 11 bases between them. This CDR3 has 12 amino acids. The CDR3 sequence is CASLGVPYGYTF. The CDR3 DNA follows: TGCGCCAGCCTAGGGGTTCCCTATGGCTACACCTTC.

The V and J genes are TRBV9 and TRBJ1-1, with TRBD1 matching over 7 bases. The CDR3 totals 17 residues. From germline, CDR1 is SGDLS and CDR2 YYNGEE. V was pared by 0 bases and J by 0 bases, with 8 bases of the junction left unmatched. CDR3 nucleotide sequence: TGTGCCAGCAGCGTAGAACCAGGGGGATTCATGAACACTGAAGCTTTCTTT. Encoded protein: CASSVEPGGFMNTEAFF. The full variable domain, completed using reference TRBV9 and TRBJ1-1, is DSGVTQTPKHLITATGQRVTLRCSPRSGDLSVYWYQQSLDQGLQFLIQYYNGEERAKGNILERFSAQQFPDLHSELNLSSLELGDSALYFCASSVEPGGFMNTEAFFGQGTRLTVV.

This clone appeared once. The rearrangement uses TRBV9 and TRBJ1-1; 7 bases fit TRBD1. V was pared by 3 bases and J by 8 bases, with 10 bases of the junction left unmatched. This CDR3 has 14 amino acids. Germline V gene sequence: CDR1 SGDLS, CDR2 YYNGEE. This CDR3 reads CASSARRDREEAFF. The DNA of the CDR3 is TGTGCCAGCAGCGCCCGCCGGGACAGAGAAGAAGCTTTCTTT.

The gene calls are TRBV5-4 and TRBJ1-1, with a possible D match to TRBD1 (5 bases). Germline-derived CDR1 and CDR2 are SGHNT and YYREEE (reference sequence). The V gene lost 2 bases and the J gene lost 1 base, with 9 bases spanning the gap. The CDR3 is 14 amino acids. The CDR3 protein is CASSFTGGNTEAFF. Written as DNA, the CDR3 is TGTGCCAGCAGCTTTACAGGCGGGAACACTGAAGCTTTCTTT.

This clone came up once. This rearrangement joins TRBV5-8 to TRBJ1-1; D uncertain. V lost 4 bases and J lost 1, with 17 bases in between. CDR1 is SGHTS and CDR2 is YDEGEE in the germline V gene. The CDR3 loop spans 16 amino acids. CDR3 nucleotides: TGTGCCAGCAGCCGTGGGGATCGCCGGGGGAACACTGAAGCTTTCTTT. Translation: CASSRGDRRGNTEAFF.

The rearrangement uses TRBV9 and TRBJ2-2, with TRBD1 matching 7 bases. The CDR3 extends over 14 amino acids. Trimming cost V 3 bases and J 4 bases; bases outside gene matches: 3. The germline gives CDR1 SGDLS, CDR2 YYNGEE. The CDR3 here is CASSDPGGTGELFF. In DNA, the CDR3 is TGTGCCAGCAGCGACCCAGGGGGCACCGGGGAGCTGTTTTTT.

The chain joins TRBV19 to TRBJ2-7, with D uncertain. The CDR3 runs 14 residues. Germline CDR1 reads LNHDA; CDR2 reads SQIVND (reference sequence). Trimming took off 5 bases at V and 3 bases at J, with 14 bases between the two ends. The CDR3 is CASSAPSQVYEQYF. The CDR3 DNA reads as TGTGCCAGTAGTGCACCATCCCAGGTCTACGAGCAGTACTTC. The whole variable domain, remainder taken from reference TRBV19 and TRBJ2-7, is DGGITQSPKYLFRKEGQNVTLSCEQNLNHDAMYWYRQDPGQGLRLIYYSQIVNDFQKGDIAEGYSVSREKKESFPLTVTSAQKNPTAFYLCASSAPSQVYEQYFGPGTRLTVT.

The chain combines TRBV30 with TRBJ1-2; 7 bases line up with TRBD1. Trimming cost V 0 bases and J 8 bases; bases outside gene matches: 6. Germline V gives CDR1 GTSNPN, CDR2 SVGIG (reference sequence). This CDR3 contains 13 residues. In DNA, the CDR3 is TGTGCCTGGAGTGTAGGGGGCGAGGAGGGCTACACCTTC. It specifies CAWSVGGEEGYTF.

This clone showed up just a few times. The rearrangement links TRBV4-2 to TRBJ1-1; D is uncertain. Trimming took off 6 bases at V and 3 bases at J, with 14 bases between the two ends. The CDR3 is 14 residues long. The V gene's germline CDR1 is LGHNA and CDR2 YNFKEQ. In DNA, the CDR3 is TGTGCCAGCAGGTCCCGAGTGGAGGACACTGAAGCTTTCTTT. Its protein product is CASRSRVEDTEAFF.